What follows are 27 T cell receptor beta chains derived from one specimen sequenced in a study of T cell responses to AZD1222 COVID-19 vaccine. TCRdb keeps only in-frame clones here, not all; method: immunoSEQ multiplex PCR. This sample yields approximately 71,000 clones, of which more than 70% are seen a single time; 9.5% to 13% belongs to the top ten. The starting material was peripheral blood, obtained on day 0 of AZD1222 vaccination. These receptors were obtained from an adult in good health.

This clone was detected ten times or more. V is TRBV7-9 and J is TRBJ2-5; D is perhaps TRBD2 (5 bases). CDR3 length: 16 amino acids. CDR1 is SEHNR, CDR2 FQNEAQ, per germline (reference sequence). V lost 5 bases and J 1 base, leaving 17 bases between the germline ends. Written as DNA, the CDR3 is TGTGCCAGCAGCCTGTCAGGACTTGGCGTCCAAGAGACCCAGTACTTC. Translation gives CASSLSGLGVQETQYF.

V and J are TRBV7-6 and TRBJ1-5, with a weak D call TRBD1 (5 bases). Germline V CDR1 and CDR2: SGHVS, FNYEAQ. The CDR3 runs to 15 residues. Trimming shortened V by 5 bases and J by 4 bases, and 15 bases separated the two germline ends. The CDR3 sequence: CASSPGGGINQPQHF. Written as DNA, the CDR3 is TGTGCCAGCAGCCCGGGGGGAGGGATAAATCAGCCCCAGCATTTT. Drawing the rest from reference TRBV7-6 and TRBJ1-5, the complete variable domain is GAGVSQSPRYKVTKRGQDVALRCDPISGHVSLYWYRQALGQGPEFLTYFNYEAQQDKSGLPNDRFSAERPEGSISTLTIQRTEQRDSAMYRCASSPGGGINQPQHFGDGTRLSIL.

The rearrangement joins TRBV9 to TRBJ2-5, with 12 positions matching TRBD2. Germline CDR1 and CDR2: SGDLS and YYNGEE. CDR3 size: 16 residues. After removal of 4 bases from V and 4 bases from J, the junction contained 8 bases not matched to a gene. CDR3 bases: TGTGCCAGCAGCTCCAGACGGACTAGCGGGGTAGAGACCCAGTACTTC. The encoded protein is CASSSRRTSGVETQYF.

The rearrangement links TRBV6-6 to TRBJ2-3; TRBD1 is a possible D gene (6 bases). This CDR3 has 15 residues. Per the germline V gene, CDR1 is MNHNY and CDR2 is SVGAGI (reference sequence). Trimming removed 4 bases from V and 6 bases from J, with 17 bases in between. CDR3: CASSLPTGFEDTQYF. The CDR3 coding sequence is TGTGCCAGCAGTTTACCAACAGGGTTTGAGGATACGCAGTATTTT.

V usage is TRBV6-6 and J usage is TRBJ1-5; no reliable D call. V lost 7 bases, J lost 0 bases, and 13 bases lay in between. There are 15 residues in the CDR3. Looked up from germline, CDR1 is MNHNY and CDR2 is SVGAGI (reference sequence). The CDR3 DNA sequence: TGTGCCAGCAAAGAGTCTGGCCATAGCAATCAGCCCCAGCATTTT. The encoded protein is CASKESGHSNQPQHF.

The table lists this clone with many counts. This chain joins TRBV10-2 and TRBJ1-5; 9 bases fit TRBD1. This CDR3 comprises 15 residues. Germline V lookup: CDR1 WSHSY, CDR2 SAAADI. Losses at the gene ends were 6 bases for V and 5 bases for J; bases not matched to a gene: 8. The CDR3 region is CASSPETGGHQPQHF. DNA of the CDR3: TGCGCCAGCAGCCCAGAGACAGGGGGGCATCAGCCCCAGCATTTT.

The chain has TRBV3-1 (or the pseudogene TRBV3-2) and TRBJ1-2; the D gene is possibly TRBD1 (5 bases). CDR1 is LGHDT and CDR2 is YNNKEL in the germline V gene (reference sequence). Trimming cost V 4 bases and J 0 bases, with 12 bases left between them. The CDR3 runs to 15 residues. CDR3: CASSPPGGANYGYTF. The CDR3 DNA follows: TGTGCCAGCAGCCCCCCCGGGGGGGCTAACTATGGCTACACCTTC.

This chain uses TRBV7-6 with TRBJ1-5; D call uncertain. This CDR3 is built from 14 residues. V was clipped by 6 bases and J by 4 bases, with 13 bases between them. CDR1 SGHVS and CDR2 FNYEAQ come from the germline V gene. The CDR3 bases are TGTGCCAGCAGTTTAAACCCAGTTAATCAGCCCCAGCATTTT. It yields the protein CASSLNPVNQPQHF.

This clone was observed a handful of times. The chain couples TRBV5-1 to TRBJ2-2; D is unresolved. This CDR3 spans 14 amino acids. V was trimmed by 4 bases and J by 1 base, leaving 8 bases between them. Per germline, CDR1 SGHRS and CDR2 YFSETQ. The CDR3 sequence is CASSPPVNTGELFF. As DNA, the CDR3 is TGCGCCAGCAGCCCCCCTGTGAACACCGGGGAGCTGTTTTTT. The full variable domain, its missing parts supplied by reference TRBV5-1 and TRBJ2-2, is KAGVTQTPRYLIKTRGQQVTLSCSPISGHRSVSWYQQTPGQGLQFLFEYFSETQRNKGNFPGRFSGRQFSNSRSEMNVSTLELGDSALYLCASSPPVNTGELFFGEGSRLTVL.

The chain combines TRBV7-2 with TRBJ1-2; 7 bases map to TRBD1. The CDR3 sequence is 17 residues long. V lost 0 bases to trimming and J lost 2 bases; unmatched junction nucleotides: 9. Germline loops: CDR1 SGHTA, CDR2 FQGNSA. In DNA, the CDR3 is TGTGCCAGCAGCTTAGCGCCCTCACACAGGGGCAACTATGGCTACACCTTC. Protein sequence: CASSLAPSHRGNYGYTF. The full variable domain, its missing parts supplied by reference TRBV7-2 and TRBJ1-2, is GAGVSQSPSNKVTEKGKDVELRCDPISGHTALYWYRQSLGQGLEFLIYFQGNSAPDKSGLPSDRFSAERTGGSVSTLTIQRTQQEDSAVYLCASSLAPSHRGNYGYTFGSGTRLTVV.

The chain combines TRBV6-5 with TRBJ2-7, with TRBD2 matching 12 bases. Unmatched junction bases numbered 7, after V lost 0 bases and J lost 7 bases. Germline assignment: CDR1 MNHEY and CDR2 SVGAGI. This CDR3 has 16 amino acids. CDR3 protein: CASSYSMTSGGWEQYF. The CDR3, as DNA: TGTGCCAGCAGTTACTCGATGACTAGCGGGGGCTGGGAGCAGTACTTC.

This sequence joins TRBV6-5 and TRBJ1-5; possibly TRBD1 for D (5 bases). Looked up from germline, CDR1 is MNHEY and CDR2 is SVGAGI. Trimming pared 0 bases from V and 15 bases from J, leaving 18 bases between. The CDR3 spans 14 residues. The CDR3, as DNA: TGTGCCAGCAGTTACTCGGGGCGCGGGGGGATCCGGCATTTT. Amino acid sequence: CASSYSGRGGIRHF.

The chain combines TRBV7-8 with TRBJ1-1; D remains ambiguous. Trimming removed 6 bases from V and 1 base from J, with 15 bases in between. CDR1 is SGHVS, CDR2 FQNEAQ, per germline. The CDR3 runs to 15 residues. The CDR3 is CASRSRGLSNTEAFF. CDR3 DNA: TGTGCCAGCAGGTCTCGGGGTCTTTCGAACACTGAAGCTTTCTTT.

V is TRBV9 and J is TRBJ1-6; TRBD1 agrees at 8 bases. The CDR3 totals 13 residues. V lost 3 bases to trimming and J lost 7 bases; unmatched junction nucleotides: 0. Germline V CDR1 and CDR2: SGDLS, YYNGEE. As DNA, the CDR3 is TGTGCCAGCAGCGGGACAGGGAATTCACCCCTCCACTTT. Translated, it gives CASSGTGNSPLHF.

As DNA, the CDR3 is TGCGCCAGCAGCTTGGAGGTAAACACTGAAGCTTTCTTT. Translation: CASSLEVNTEAFF. The chain combines TRBV5-1 with TRBJ1-1; D is unclear. From germline, CDR1 is SGHRS and CDR2 YFSETQ. The CDR3 runs 13 residues. Trimming left V 0 bases short and J 2 bases short, with 5 bases between.

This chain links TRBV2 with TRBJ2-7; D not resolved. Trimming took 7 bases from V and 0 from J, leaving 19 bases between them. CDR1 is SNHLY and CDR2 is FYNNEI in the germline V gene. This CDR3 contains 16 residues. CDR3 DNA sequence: TGTGCCAGCACGATCGATTCCGATTGGGGCTCCTACGAGCAGTACTTC. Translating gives CASTIDSDWGSYEQYF.

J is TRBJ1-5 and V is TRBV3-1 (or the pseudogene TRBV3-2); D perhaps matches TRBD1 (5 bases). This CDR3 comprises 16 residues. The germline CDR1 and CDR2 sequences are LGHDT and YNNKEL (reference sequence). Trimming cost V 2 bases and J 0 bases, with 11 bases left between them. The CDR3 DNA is TGTGCCAGCAGCCAAATGGGACCGTTTAGCAATCAGCCCCAGCATTTT. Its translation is CASSQMGPFSNQPQHF.

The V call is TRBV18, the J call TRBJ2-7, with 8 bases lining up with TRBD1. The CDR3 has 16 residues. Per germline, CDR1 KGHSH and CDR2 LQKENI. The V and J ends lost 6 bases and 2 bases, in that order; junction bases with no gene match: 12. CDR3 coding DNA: TGTGCCAGCTCTTCACGGAGTGGACAGGGCCCCTACGAGCAGTACTTC. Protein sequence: CASSSRSGQGPYEQYF.

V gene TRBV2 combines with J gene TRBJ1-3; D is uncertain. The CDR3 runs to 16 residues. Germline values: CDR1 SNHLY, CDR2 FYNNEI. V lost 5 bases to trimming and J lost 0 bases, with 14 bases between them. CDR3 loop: CASSSFGLTSGNTIYF. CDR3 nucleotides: TGTGCCAGCAGTTCGTTCGGACTGACCTCTGGAAACACCATATATTTT.

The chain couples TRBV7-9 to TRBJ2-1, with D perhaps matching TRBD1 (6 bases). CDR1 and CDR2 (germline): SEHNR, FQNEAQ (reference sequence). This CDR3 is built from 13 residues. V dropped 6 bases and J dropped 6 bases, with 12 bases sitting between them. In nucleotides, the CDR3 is TGTGCCAGCAGAGCCGGGACACTCAATGAGCAGTTCTTC. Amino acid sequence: CASRAGTLNEQFF. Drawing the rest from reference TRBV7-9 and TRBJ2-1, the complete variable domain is DTGVSQNPRHKITKRGQNVTFRCDPISEHNRLYWYRQTLGQGPEFLTYFQNEAQLEKSRLLSDRFSAERPKGSFSTLEIQRTEQGDSAMYLCASRAGTLNEQFFGPGTRLTVL.

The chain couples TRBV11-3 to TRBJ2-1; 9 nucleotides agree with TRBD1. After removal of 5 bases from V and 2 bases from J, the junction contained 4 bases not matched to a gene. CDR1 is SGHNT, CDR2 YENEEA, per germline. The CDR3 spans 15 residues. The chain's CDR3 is CASSLDRGPYNEQFF. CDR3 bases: TGTGCCAGCAGCCTGGACAGGGGACCCTACAATGAGCAGTTCTTC.

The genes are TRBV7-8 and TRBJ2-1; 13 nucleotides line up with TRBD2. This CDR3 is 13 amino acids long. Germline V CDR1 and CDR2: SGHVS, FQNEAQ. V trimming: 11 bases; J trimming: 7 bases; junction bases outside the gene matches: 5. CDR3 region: CACRTSGGNEQFF. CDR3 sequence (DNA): TGTGCCTGTAGGACTAGCGGGGGAAATGAGCAGTTCTTC.

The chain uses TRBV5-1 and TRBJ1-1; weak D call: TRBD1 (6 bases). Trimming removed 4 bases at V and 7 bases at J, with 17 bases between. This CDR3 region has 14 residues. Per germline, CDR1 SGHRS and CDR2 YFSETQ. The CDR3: CASSPRGIGFEAFF. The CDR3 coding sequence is TGCGCCAGCAGCCCCAGGGGAATAGGTTTTGAAGCTTTCTTT.

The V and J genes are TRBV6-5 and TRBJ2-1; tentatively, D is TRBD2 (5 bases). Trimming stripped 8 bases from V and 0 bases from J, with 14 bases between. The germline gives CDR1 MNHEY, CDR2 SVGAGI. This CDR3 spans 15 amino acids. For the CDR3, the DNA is TGTGCCAGCCCATCCCCGGGAACCTCCTACAATGAGCAGTTCTTC. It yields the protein CASPSPGTSYNEQFF.

CDR3 sequence (DNA): TGTGCCAGCAGCAAATTCCTTAACCGGGACAATCGACCCACAGATACGCAGTATTTT. Protein: CASSKFLNRDNRPTDTQYF. The genes are TRBV21-1 and TRBJ2-3; the D call of TRBD1 is as the table states it, not checked on the DNA. TRBV21-1 is given as a pseudogene. This CDR3 is 19 amino acids long.

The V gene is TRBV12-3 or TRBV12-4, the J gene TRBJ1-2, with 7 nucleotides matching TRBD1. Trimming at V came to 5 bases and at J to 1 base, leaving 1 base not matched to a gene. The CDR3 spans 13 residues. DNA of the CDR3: TGTGCCAGCAGTAGGGACAGTAACTATGGCTACACCTTC. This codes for CASSRDSNYGYTF.

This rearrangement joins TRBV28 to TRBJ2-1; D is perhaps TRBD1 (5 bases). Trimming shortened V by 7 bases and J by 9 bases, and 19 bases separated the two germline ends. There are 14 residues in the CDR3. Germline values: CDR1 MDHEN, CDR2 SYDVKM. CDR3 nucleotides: TGTGCCAGCACGGTAACAGGAGTCCGCGGTGAGCAGTTCTTC. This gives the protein CASTVTGVRGEQFF.